These T cell receptor beta chains were read from a single sample in a study of control samples from healthy donors and cancer patients. Only in-frame clones appear in the TCRdb table, and some are missing; sequencing was by immunoSEQ multiplex PCR. The table includes 90,000 to 150,000 clones, around 88% detected once. Sequenced: blood. The receptors derive from a man aged 40-49 years in good health. Both conserved end residues are trimmed from each CDR3. Size values are once, few and many counts, or a class for expanded clones, and some rows have none.

j_gene: TRBJ1-1; abundance: NA; v_gene: TRBV27; CDR3aa: ASSLKAHGREAF
j_gene: TRBJ1-1; abundance: once; v_gene: TRBV5-1; CDR3aa: ASSLAGGGTEAF
j_gene: TRBJ1-1; abundance: NA; v_gene: TRBV4-3; CDR3aa: ASSQGQGDTEAF
j_gene: TRBJ1-3; abundance: NA; v_gene: TRBV19; CDR3aa: ASTMDRGYGNTIY
j_gene: TRBJ1-5; abundance: NA; v_gene: TRBV6-5; CDR3aa: ATSSTGGKNQPQH
j_gene: TRBJ1-1; abundance: NA; v_gene: TRBV6-5; CDR3aa: ASSLQGARTEAF
j_gene: TRBJ1-2; abundance: NA; v_gene: TRBV7-9; CDR3aa: ASSLAPVGQGALGYT
j_gene: TRBJ2-3; abundance: NA; v_gene: TRBV7-2; CDR3aa: ASSLSPGGRNTDTQY
j_gene: TRBJ1-5; abundance: NA; v_gene: TRBV2; CDR3aa: ASSSGPGAQH
j_gene: TRBJ1-5; abundance: NA; v_gene: TRBV4-1; CDR3aa: ASSQDRGKQPQH
j_gene: TRBJ1-4; abundance: NA; v_gene: TRBV4-2; CDR3aa: ASRPFATNEKLF
j_gene: TRBJ2-7; abundance: NA; v_gene: TRBV11-3; CDR3aa: ASSLGGEAAYEQY
j_gene: TRBJ1-2; abundance: once; v_gene: TRBV24-1; CDR3aa: ATSDSTTGGVWGYT
j_gene: TRBJ1-2; abundance: NA; v_gene: TRBV24-1; CDR3aa: ATSDSGGGGYT
j_gene: TRBJ1-5; abundance: NA; v_gene: TRBV12-3/TRBV12-4; CDR3aa: ASTFGAGTQH
j_gene: TRBJ2-1; abundance: NA; v_gene: TRBV19; CDR3aa: AGSSPRDRGLGEQF
j_gene: TRBJ1-2; abundance: NA; v_gene: TRBV5-1; CDR3aa: ASSLGRRGGVNYGYT
j_gene: TRBJ2-2; abundance: NA; v_gene: TRBV6-6; CDR3aa: ASSYQTTGELF
j_gene: TRBJ2-7; abundance: NA; v_gene: TRBV10-1; CDR3aa: ASSERGQGADEQY
j_gene: TRBJ1-1; abundance: NA; v_gene: TRBV6-4; CDR3aa: ASSRDRVSEAF
j_gene: TRBJ1-1; abundance: NA; v_gene: TRBV25-1; CDR3aa: ASSEEESNTEAF
j_gene: TRBJ1-2; abundance: few; v_gene: TRBV30; CDR3aa: AWAPGNYGYT
j_gene: TRBJ1-2; abundance: NA; v_gene: TRBV5-6; CDR3aa: ASSLRGQGWRYGYT
j_gene: TRBJ1-3; abundance: NA; v_gene: TRBV12-3/TRBV12-4; CDR3aa: ASTGQGRNTIY
j_gene: TRBJ1-4; abundance: NA; v_gene: TRBV7-2; CDR3aa: ASSLGQHNEKLF
j_gene: TRBJ2-3; abundance: NA; v_gene: TRBV18; CDR3aa: ASSRGRVNRDTQY
j_gene: TRBJ2-3; abundance: NA; v_gene: TRBV6-5; CDR3aa: ASRLYRGTDTQY
j_gene: TRBJ1-1; abundance: NA; v_gene: TRBV11-2; CDR3aa: ASSLSDRGTEAF
j_gene: TRBJ1-5; abundance: NA; v_gene: TRBV12-3/TRBV12-4; CDR3aa: ASSLSSNQPQH
j_gene: TRBJ2-2; abundance: NA; v_gene: TRBV7-9; CDR3aa: ASSLTAGELF
j_gene: TRBJ2-6; abundance: NA; v_gene: TRBV4-1; CDR3aa: ASSQPARGTGANVLT
j_gene: TRBJ1-1; abundance: few; v_gene: TRBV11-1; CDR3aa: ASSFPGAGTEAF
j_gene: TRBJ1-5; abundance: few; v_gene: TRBV28; CDR3aa: ASNRRQGGNNQPQH